This T cell receptor (beta chain) originates from a study of Ad26.COV2.S vaccination and SARS-CoV-2 variants (dated by TCRdb to about 2021). For the study in its entirety: Vaccine-arm donors were drawn from COV1001, a multicentre, randomized, double-blind, placebo-controlled phase I-IIa trial of Ad26.COV2.S in healthy adults. Trial participants were randomized into five groups of five, in which low-dose or high-dose Ad26.COV2.S was given once or twice, or placebo was given on both occasions. TCRbeta repertoire sequencing served as the tool for gauging how specific and how broad the SARS-CoV-2-reactive T cell receptors were following Ad26.COV2.S vaccination. A total of 32 samples were included in the TCR-sequenced set, comprising about 20 Ad26.COV2.S vaccine recipients, 5 placebo recipients and 8 SARS-CoV-2 convalescent individuals. Blinding of investigators to trial group allocation was maintained during experiments and outcome assessment. Dosing of Ad26.COV2.S was intramuscular, at either 5x10^10 or 1x10^11 viral particles, delivered as one shot or as two shots spaced 56 days apart. What the authors observed across the whole study: Comparing responses between vaccine doses or regimens was not something the study was powered to do. After vaccination, substantial breadth of spike-specific CD8+ and CD4+ T cell responses was reported. According to the authors, total T cell responses may have been underestimated by the TCR breadth and depth analyses. Comparable non-spike TCR breadth was observed between vaccine and placebo recipients, consistent with only spike being contained in the vaccine. Higher spike-specific TCR breadth was observed in Ad26.COV2.S recipients than in placebo recipients (P = 0.0014).

The treatment or condition label of this sample denotes: about 20 received Ad26.COV2.S at low or high dose, single or two shots; a few received placebo; per-sample allocation not given. Repertoires of vaccine and placebo recipients were sequenced from samples collected on day 63 after the first injection. In Cohort 1b, 25 to 30 adults aged 18-55 years were enrolled at a single site in Boston, USA, between 29 July and 7 August 2020. Ad26.COV2.S was a replication-incompetent adenovirus type 26 vector that expressed a prefusion-stabilized SARS-CoV-2 spike protein derived from the original Wuhan strain. The immunoSEQ Assay was the method used to sequence TCRbeta CDR3 regions. After extraction, genomic DNA underwent amplification by bias-controlled multiplex PCR, followed by high-throughput sequencing. The source study handled its data this way. To quantify the absolute abundance of every unique TCRbeta CDR3 region, sequences were collapsed and filtered. Usable DNA was measured by amplifying reference genes present in all nucleated cells, and TCRbeta template counts were normalized to that usable DNA to estimate T cell fraction. Repertoire TCRs were annotated as SARS-CoV-2-specific by exact matching of V gene, CDR3 amino acid sequence and J gene to a known reactive TCR set. The reference SARS-CoV-2 TCR set was derived from MIRA and filtered for enrichment in COVID-19-positive ImmuneCODE repertoires, a step that removed public or cross-reactive TCRs. Drawing on the MIRA antigens, annotated TCRs were analysed further at the level of specific ORF or position within ORF. Depth was the summed frequency of annotated unique rearrangements, while breadth was defined as annotated unique rearrangements over total unique productive rearrangements. Group comparisons of TCR breadth used two-sided Wilcoxon rank-sum tests. TCRdb took over this immuneACCESS table, retaining in-frame rearrangements with V and J assigned. Such tables are incomplete; in checked studies, under half of the missing clones stem from an unresolved V gene, and the remainder is unexplained. The V and J calls and the clone size are those of that table, but D and trimming were determined from the DNA. A total of 320,000 or so clones appear in this sample, 75% to 90% of them only once. The ten largest clones represent around 5.5% of the sample.

Worth noting for this clone: Which antigen it targets is not known. No base qualities exist here, and no much larger clone lies one base off it.

The CDR3 measures 15 amino acids from cysteine to phenylalanine. The only DNA kept is the CDR3, 45 bases in frame from the first base. V is pared back by 0 bases and J by 8 bases, with 16 bases lying between the germline termini. CDR1 and CDR2 (LGHNA, YSLEER) derive from the germline V gene. The material was peripheral blood, obtained in a trial of Ad26.COV2.S vaccine versus placebo. The origin of this receptor is a person between 18 and 59 years old who received the Ad26.COV2.S COVID-19 vaccine or a placebo. The chain is assembled from TRBV4-3 and TRBJ1-2, and the D gene may be TRBD1, 6 bases matching. The encoded CDR3 is CASSQDGGARDGYTF. The bases read TGCGCCAGCAGCCAAGATGGGGGGGCGCGGGACGGCTACACCTTC.